This T cell receptor (beta chain) originates from a study of blood T cells in healthy people across ages. A second 7 to 11 cycle PCR used barcoded and J-beta primers. Unique molecular identifiers of 12 random nucleotides labeled each cDNA. TCRdb analysed the 5' RACE reads with MiXCR anew, one entry per CDR3 protein. The sample records roughly 860,000 distinct CDR3 sequences, approximately 67% being singletons. This CDR3 is 14 amino acids long. After removal of 1 base from V and 6 bases from J, the junction contained 6 bases not matched to a gene. Germline CDR1 and CDR2: SGHTA and FQGNSA. Sequencing was performed on blood. V gene TRBV7-2 combines with J gene TRBJ2-7, with TRBD1 matching 7 bases. This TCR was recovered from a man under 40 in good health. The CDR3 region has the DNA TGTGCCAGCAGCTTAGGAGGGGGCGGCGGCGAGCAGTACTTC. Translation gives CASSLGGGGGEQYF.